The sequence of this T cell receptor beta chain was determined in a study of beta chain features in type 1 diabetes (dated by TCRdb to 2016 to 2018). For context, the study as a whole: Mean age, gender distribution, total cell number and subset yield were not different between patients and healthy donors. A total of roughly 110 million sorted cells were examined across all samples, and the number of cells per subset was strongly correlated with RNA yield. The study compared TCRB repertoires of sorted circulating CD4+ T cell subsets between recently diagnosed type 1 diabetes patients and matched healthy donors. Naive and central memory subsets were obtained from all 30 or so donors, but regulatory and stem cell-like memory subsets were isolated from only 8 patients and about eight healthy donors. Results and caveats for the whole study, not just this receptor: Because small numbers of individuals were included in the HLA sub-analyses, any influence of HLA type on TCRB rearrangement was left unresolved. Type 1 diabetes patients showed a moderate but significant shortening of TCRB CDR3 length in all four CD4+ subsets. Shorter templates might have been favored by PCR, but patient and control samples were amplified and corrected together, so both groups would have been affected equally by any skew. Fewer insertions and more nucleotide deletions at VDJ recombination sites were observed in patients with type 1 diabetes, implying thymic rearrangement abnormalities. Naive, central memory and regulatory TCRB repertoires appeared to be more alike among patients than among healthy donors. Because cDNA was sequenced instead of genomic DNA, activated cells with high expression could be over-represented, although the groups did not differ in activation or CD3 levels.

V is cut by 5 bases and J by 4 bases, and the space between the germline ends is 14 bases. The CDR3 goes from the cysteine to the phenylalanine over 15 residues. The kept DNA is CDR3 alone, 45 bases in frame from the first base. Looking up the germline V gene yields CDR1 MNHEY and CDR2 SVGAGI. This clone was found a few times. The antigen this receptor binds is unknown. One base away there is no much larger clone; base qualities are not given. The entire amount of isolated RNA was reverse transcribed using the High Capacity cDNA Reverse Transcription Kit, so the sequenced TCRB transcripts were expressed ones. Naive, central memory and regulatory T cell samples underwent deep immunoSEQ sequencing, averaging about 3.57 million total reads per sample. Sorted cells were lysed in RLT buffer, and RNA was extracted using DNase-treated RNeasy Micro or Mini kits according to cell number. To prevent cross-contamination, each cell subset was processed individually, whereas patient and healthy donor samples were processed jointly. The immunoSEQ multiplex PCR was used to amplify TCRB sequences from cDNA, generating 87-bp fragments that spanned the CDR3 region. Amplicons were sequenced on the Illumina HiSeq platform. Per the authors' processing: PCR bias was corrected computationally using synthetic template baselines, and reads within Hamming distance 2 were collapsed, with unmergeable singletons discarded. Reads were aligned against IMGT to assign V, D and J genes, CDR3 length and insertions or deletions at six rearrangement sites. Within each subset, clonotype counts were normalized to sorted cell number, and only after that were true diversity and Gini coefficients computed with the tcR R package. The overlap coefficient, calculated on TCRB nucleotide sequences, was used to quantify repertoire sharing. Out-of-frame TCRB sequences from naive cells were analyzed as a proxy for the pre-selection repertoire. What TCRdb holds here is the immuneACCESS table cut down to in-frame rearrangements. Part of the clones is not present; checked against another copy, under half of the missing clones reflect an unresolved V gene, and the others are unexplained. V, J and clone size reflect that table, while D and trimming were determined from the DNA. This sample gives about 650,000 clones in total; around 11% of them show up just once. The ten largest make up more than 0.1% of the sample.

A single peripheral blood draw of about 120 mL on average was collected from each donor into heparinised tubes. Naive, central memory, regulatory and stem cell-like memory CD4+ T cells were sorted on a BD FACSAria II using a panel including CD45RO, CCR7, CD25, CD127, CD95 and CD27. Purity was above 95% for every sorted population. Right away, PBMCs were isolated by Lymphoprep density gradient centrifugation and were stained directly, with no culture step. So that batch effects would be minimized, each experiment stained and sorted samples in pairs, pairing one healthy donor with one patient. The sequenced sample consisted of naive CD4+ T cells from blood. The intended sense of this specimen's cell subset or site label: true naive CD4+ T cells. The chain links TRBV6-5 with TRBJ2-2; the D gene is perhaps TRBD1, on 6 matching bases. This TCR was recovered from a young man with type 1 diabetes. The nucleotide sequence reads TGTGCCAGCAGTGTGGGACATCAAATCACCGGGGAGCTGTTTTTT. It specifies CASSVGHQITGELFF.